One sample yielded the 29 T cell receptor beta chains listed below, sequenced in a study of cytomegalovirus exposure and HLA in healthy donors. This PCR relied on a set of 60 Vbeta primers and 13 Jbeta primers. Using immunoSEQ multiplex PCR, the repertoire was profiled, and TCRdb retains in-frame clones only, with some absent. The sample has about 200,000 clones; around 77% are singletons. The source material was PBMCs. Receptors were obtained from a woman in her twenties or thirties in good health and CMV-seronegative.

The V gene is TRBV5-1, the J gene TRBJ2-3, with unresolved D. V gave up 1 base and J gave up 0 bases, with 15 bases separating them. Germline V gene data show CDR1 as SGHRS and CDR2 as YFSETQ. The CDR3 covers 17 residues. CDR3 nucleotide sequence: TGCGCCAGCAGCTTGCGGCGGAAAACAACTAGCACAGATACGCAGTATTTT. This codes for CASSLRRKTTSTDTQYF.

This rearrangement joins TRBV9 to TRBJ2-1; 9 bases are a match to TRBD2. Trimming took 0 bases from V and 11 from J; bases not matched to a gene: 12. The CDR3 loop spans 16 amino acids. Germline lookup yields CDR1 SGDLS and CDR2 YYNGEE. The CDR3 DNA is TGTGCCAGCAGCGTAGAATCCAGCGGGGGGCACAAACAGCAGTTCTTC. Translation gives CASSVESSGGHKQQFF. The whole variable domain, remainder taken from reference TRBV9 and TRBJ2-1, is DSGVTQTPKHLITATGQRVTLRCSPRSGDLSVYWYQQSLDQGLQFLIQYYNGEERAKGNILERFSAQQFPDLHSELNLSSLELGDSALYFCASSVESSGGHKQQFFGPGTRLTVL.

This clone is a singleton in its sample. The chain employs TRBV7-2 and TRBJ2-1; 7 bases fit TRBD1. The V and J ends lost 5 bases and 12 bases, in that order; junction bases with no gene match: 10. CDR3 size: 13 residues. CDR1 and CDR2 (germline): SGHTA, FQGNSA. The CDR3 nucleotides read TGTGCCAGCAGCGCCGGACAGGCCCGGAGGCAGTTCTTC. Its translation is CASSAGQARRQFF.

V and J are TRBV6-6 and TRBJ2-7; TRBD2 matches at 14 bases. Germline V gives CDR1 MNHNY, CDR2 SVGAGI (reference sequence). This CDR3 contains 15 residues. V shed 6 bases and J 5 bases; nucleotides not matched to a gene: 6. The CDR3 protein is CASRGTSGSLHEQYF. CDR3 sequence (DNA): TGTGCCAGCAGGGGGACTAGCGGGAGTCTCCACGAGCAGTACTTC.

V gene TRBV7-9 combines with J gene TRBJ2-2; possibly TRBD1 for D (5 bases). CDR1 and CDR2 (germline): SEHNR, FQNEAQ (reference sequence). The CDR3 has 15 amino acids. The V gene lost 5 bases and the J gene lost 5 bases, with 15 bases spanning the gap. The CDR3 sequence is CASSPPGRGTGELFF. The CDR3 nucleotides read TGTGCCAGCAGCCCCCCAGGGCGAGGAACCGGGGAGCTGTTTTTT. Full variable domain (outside the CDR3, taken from reference TRBV7-9 and TRBJ2-2): DTGVSQNPRHKITKRGQNVTFRCDPISEHNRLYWYRQTLGQGPEFLTYFQNEAQLEKSRLLSDRFSAERPKGSFSTLEIQRTEQGDSAMYLCASSPPGRGTGELFFGEGSRLTVL.

This chain uses TRBV18 with TRBJ2-1; 14 nucleotides line up with TRBD2. The V segment lost 4 bases and the J segment 4 bases; nucleotides outside the gene matches: 3. The germline V gene has CDR1 KGHSH and CDR2 LQKENI. The CDR3 sequence is 16 residues long. This CDR3 is CASSRLAGGIYNEQFF. The CDR3 nucleotides read TGTGCCAGCTCACGACTAGCGGGAGGGATTTACAATGAGCAGTTCTTC.

V and J are TRBV5-1 and TRBJ1-1; perhaps TRBD1 as D (5 bases). The CDR3 is 13 amino acids. V lost 5 bases and J 3 bases, leaving 11 bases between the germline ends. Germline CDR1 is SGHRS and CDR2 is YFSETQ. CDR3 DNA sequence: TGCGCCAGCAGACCTGACAGCTACACTGAAGCTTTCTTT. Protein product: CASRPDSYTEAFF.

V gene TRBV20-1 combines with J gene TRBJ2-5; D unresolved. V lost 2 bases to trimming and J lost 4 bases, with 5 bases between them. CDR3 length: 11 residues. Germline lookup yields CDR1 DFQATT and CDR2 SNEGSKA (reference sequence). This CDR3 is CSARQSETQYF. The CDR3 nucleotides are TGCAGTGCTAGACAGTCAGAGACCCAGTACTTC.

The rearrangement joins TRBV4-1 to TRBJ1-6; unclear D gene. CDR1 and CDR2 from the germline V gene are MGHRA and YSYEKL. This CDR3 comprises 12 residues. Deletions cut 5 bases from V and 10 bases from J, with 9 bases between. The CDR3 spells CASSGGPSPLHF. Written as DNA, the CDR3 is TGCGCCAGCAGCGGAGGGCCCTCACCCCTCCACTTT.

This clone occurred a few times. The gene calls are TRBV19 and TRBJ2-1; weak D call: TRBD2 (6 bases). The CDR3 is 15 amino acids. Trimming cost V 5 bases and J 6 bases, with 17 bases left between them. Germline assignment: CDR1 LNHDA and CDR2 SQIVND (reference sequence). The CDR3 here is CASSPFGGGTNEQFF. The CDR3 bases are TGTGCCAGTAGTCCCTTCGGTGGAGGGACCAATGAGCAGTTCTTC.

This clone was detected once. The chain is built from TRBV9 and TRBJ2-1, with a weak D call TRBD2 (6 bases). Germline V gives CDR1 SGDLS, CDR2 YYNGEE. The CDR3 length is 13 residues. Trimming took 4 bases from V and 4 from J, leaving 9 bases between them. The CDR3 DNA sequence: TGTGCCAGCAGCCTCCGGGAGTACAATGAGCAGTTCTTC. Translation: CASSLREYNEQFF.

The chain has TRBV10-3 and TRBJ1-5; 9 nucleotides align to TRBD1. Per the germline V gene, CDR1 is ENHRY and CDR2 is SYGVKD. This CDR3 has 13 amino acids. V shed 10 bases, J shed 4 bases, and the junction held 5 bases outside the gene matches. The CDR3 reads CATQGAGNQPQHF. In DNA, the CDR3 is TGTGCCACACAGGGGGCAGGGAATCAGCCCCAGCATTTT.

The V call is TRBV1, the J call TRBJ2-1; TRBD2 reflects the table's D call only, with no check against the DNA. TRBV1 is marked as a pseudogene. The CDR3 runs 17 residues. CDR3 loop: CTSSQDLADSSYNEQFF. The CDR3 nucleotides read TGCACCAGCAGCCAAGATCTCGCGGATAGCTCCTACAATGAGCAGTTCTTC.

The V gene is TRBV11-3, the J gene TRBJ2-2, with D possibly TRBD2 on 5 matching bases. Germline V gene data show CDR1 as SGHNT and CDR2 as YENEEA. V was cut by 5 bases and J by 0 bases, with 16 bases left in between. The CDR3 extends over 17 amino acids. The CDR3 DNA reads TGTGCCAGCAGCCCTTGGGCACGGGAACCGAACACCGGGGAGCTGTTTTTT. Protein sequence: CASSPWAREPNTGELFF.

This clone came up once. This rearrangement joins TRBV6-1 to TRBJ1-1, with 7 positions matching TRBD1. Germline V gives CDR1 MNHNS, CDR2 SASEGT. CDR3 length: 13 residues. Unmatched junction bases numbered 6, after V lost 3 bases and J lost 8 bases. In DNA, the CDR3 is TGTGCCAGCAGTGATCGACAGGGCCGGGAAGCTTTCTTT. This translates into CASSDRQGREAFF.

The chain uses TRBV6-5 and TRBJ2-7; 7 bases line up with TRBD2. Germline-derived CDR1 and CDR2 are MNHEY and SVGAGI. J lost 2 bases, V lost 7 bases, and 2 bases had no gene match. The CDR3 is 12 amino acids. This CDR3 reads CASTSGAYEQYF. CDR3 coding DNA: TGTGCCAGCACTAGCGGAGCCTACGAGCAGTACTTC.

The sample holds a few counts of this clone. This chain joins TRBV13 and TRBJ1-1; 8 bases match TRBD1. The germline gives CDR1 PRHDT, CDR2 FYEKMQ (reference sequence). The V and J ends lost 3 bases and 7 bases, in that order; junction bases with no gene match: 4. The CDR3 contains 13 residues. CDR3 loop: CASSLQGAGEAFF. The CDR3 DNA follows: TGTGCCAGCAGCTTGCAGGGGGCAGGTGAAGCTTTCTTT.

The V and J genes are TRBV11-3 and TRBJ2-1, with D maybe TRBD2 (5 bases). This CDR3 has 15 amino acids. The V gene's germline CDR1 is SGHNT and CDR2 YENEEA. V was trimmed by 3 bases and J by 10 bases, leaving 19 bases between them. CDR3 DNA sequence: TGTGCCAGCAGCTTCTCAGCGGTCACCGGAACGGAGCAGTTCTTC. This codes for CASSFSAVTGTEQFF.

The J gene is TRBJ1-5, the V gene TRBV6-1; 8 bases agree with TRBD1. V lost 5 bases and J lost 0; bases outside the gene matches: 3. Germline CDR1 and CDR2: MNHNS and SASEGT. The CDR3 runs to 15 residues. The chain's CDR3 is CASSPQGASNQPQHF. The CDR3 region has the DNA TGTGCCAGCAGTCCTCAGGGGGCTAGCAATCAGCCCCAGCATTTT.

V usage is TRBV29-1 and J usage is TRBJ1-2; the D gene is possibly TRBD1 (6 bases). The V end was cut by 0 bases, the J end by 7 bases, with 18 bases between. The CDR3 runs to 15 residues. Germline loops: CDR1 SQVTM, CDR2 ANQGSEA. The CDR3 bases are TGCAGCGTTGAAGATCCTACAGGGAATTCGGGTGGCTACACCTTC. Its protein is CSVEDPTGNSGGYTF.

The rearrangement joins TRBV29-1 to TRBJ2-7; 11 bases fit TRBD1. The length of the CDR3 is 14 residues. The V gene end was trimmed by 6 bases and the J gene end by 2 bases; junction bases not matched to a gene: 6. Germline lookup yields CDR1 SQVTM and CDR2 ANQGSEA. The CDR3 region has the DNA TGCAGCGTCTCCGGGACAGGGGGACCCTACGAGCAGTACTTC. This codes for CSVSGTGGPYEQYF.

This clone is a singleton in its sample. The chain has TRBV6-5 and TRBJ2-1; 13 positions agree with TRBD2. Germline-derived CDR1 and CDR2 are MNHEY and SVGAGI. CDR3 length equals 15 residues. V was clipped by 6 bases and J by 6 bases; unmatched bases: 5. The CDR3 region is CASSRGLAGINEQFF. CDR3 DNA sequence: TGTGCCAGCAGCCGGGGACTAGCGGGGATCAATGAGCAGTTCTTC.

This clone turned up a few times. V is TRBV18 and J is TRBJ2-1, with 10 bases aligning to TRBD1. Germline trimming cut 6 bases from V and 6 bases from J; bases unmatched to any gene: 8. This CDR3 comprises 15 residues. Germline V gene data show CDR1 as KGHSH and CDR2 as LQKENI. The CDR3 coding sequence is TGTGCCAGCTCCCAGTCCCGGGACAGGGGCAATGAGCAGTTCTTC. This encodes CASSQSRDRGNEQFF.

The gene calls are TRBV28 and TRBJ1-2; D not certain. Germline CDR1 and CDR2: MDHEN and SYDVKM. The CDR3 consists of 11 residues. V was cut by 9 bases and J by 0 bases, with 5 bases left in between. The CDR3 nucleotides are TGTGCCAGTGAGGCTAACTATGGCTACACCTTC. It translates to CASEANYGYTF.

This chain joins TRBV13 and TRBJ1-6, with D possibly matching TRBD1 (6 bases). CDR1 is PRHDT, CDR2 FYEKMQ, per germline (reference sequence). This CDR3 spans 15 amino acids. The germline V and J ends were trimmed by 4 bases and 7 bases, with 14 bases remaining between them. CDR3 sequence (DNA): TGTGCCAGCAGCTCGACAGGCGCTAGGAATTCACCCCTCCACTTT. Its protein is CASSSTGARNSPLHF.

The chain employs TRBV10-3 and TRBJ1-5, with 7 bases aligning to TRBD1. CDR1 ENHRY and CDR2 SYGVKD come from the germline V gene. The V and J ends lost 3 bases and 4 bases, in that order; junction bases with no gene match: 6. The CDR3 totals 15 residues. The CDR3: CAISDRGTENQPQHF. The CDR3 bases are TGTGCCATCAGTGACCGCGGGACAGAAAATCAGCCCCAGCATTTT.

The genes are TRBV4-2 and TRBJ2-7; D remains ambiguous. The CDR3 runs 13 residues. Germline values: CDR1 LGHNA, CDR2 YNFKEQ. Deletions cut 5 bases from V and 4 bases from J, with 12 bases between. The CDR3 is CASSLRPEYEQYF. Written as DNA, the CDR3 is TGTGCCAGCAGCTTGAGGCCAGAGTACGAGCAGTACTTC.

A single count supports this clone. This chain connects TRBV7-3 to TRBJ2-3, with D maybe TRBD2 (6 bases). CDR3 length equals 14 residues. Looked up from germline, CDR1 is SGHTA and CDR2 is FQGTGA. The V end was cut by 0 bases, the J end by 3 bases, with 7 bases between. The CDR3 reads CASSLTGTTDTQYF. The CDR3 DNA reads TGTGCCAGCAGCTTAACGGGGACTACAGATACGCAGTATTTT.

With respect to this clone: The germline gene is not matched at one end of the junction; a read error may be the cause. The V and J genes are TRBV29-1 and TRBJ2-7; possible D gene TRBD1, 6 bases. Germline values: CDR1 SQVTM, CDR2 ANQGSEA. The CDR3 has 14 residues. The CDR3, as DNA: TGCAGCGCTGAAGGGGACACAGAAACCTACGAGCAGTACTTC. This gives the protein CSAEGDTETYEQYF.